The rows below give T cell receptor beta chains drawn from one sample of a study of cytomegalovirus exposure and HLA in healthy donors. Clones were read by immunoSEQ multiplex PCR, and TCRdb kept only the in-frame ones, dropping some. The sample includes under 250,000 clones, roughly 82% of them seen just once. Source material: PBMCs. The receptors were gathered from a man aged 40-49 years in good health and CMV-seropositive. Each CDR3 is given with its conserved first and last residue. D genes are given only for firm matches. Size tells how often a clone was seen (once, few, many) or the class of an expanded clone, and some rows leave it out.

V gene: TRBV5-1; J gene: TRBJ1-2; D gene: -; clone size: -; CDR3 length: 14; CDR3 protein: CASSFVQGSDGYTF; CDR3 DNA: TGCGCCAGCAGCTTTGTTCAGGGTTCAGATGGCTACACCTTC
V gene: TRBV29-1; J gene: TRBJ2-5; D gene: -; clone size: -; CDR3 length: 14; CDR3 protein: CSVVPGGQKETQYF; CDR3 DNA: TGCAGCGTTGTGCCGGGAGGACAGAAAGAGACCCAGTACTTC
V gene: TRBV7-9; J gene: TRBJ1-2; D gene: -; clone size: -; CDR3 length: 13; CDR3 protein: CASSLDAGYGYTF; CDR3 DNA: TGTGCCAGCAGCTTAGATGCGGGGTACGGCTACACCTTC
V gene: TRBV9; J gene: TRBJ1-1; D gene: -; clone size: few; CDR3 length: 13; CDR3 protein: CASSGEAGAEAFF; CDR3 DNA: TGTGCCAGCAGCGGGGAGGCGGGGGCGGAAGCTTTCTTT
V gene: TRBV7-2; J gene: TRBJ2-1; D gene: TRBD2; clone size: -; CDR3 length: 16; CDR3 protein: CASSLGSGSSYNEQFF; CDR3 DNA: TGTGCCAGCAGCTTGGGAAGCGGGAGCTCCTACAATGAGCAGTTCTTC
V gene: TRBV29-1; J gene: TRBJ2-1; D gene: TRBD2; clone size: -; CDR3 length: 17; CDR3 protein: CSVEERIEWREYNEQFF; CDR3 DNA: TGCAGCGTTGAAGAAAGGATCGAGTGGCGGGAGTACAATGAGCAGTTCTTC
V gene: TRBV18; J gene: TRBJ2-1; D gene: TRBD1; clone size: -; CDR3 length: 13; CDR3 protein: CASSGQGDNEQFF; CDR3 DNA: TGTGCCAGCTCAGGACAGGGAGACAATGAGCAGTTCTTC
V gene: TRBV7-9; J gene: TRBJ1-1; D gene: TRBD1; clone size: -; CDR3 length: 13; CDR3 protein: CASSPRQGTEAFF; CDR3 DNA: TGTGCCAGCAGCCCGCGACAGGGCACTGAAGCTTTCTTT
V gene: TRBV12-1; J gene: TRBJ2-7; D gene: -; clone size: -; CDR3 length: 16; CDR3 protein: CASENLGAGPSYEQYF; CDR3 DNA: TGTGCCAGCGAAAACTTAGGAGCAGGGCCATCCTACGAGCAGTACTTC
V gene: TRBV9; J gene: TRBJ2-3; D gene: TRBD2; clone size: few; CDR3 length: 17; CDR3 protein: CASSVGISSGRTDTQYF; CDR3 DNA: TGTGCCAGCAGCGTAGGGATTTCTAGCGGGCGCACAGATACGCAGTATTTT
V gene: TRBV18; J gene: TRBJ2-3; D gene: -; clone size: few; CDR3 length: 16; CDR3 protein: CASSPLSGPITDTQYF; CDR3 DNA: TGTGCCAGCTCACCCCTTAGTGGGCCCATCACAGATACGCAGTATTTT
V gene: TRBV29-1; J gene: TRBJ1-2; D gene: -; clone size: -; CDR3 length: 13; CDR3 protein: CSVVGGGDYGYTF; CDR3 DNA: TGCAGCGTTGTGGGAGGGGGAGACTATGGCTACACCTTC
V gene: TRBV7-2; J gene: TRBJ1-1; D gene: TRBD1; clone size: -; CDR3 length: 15; CDR3 protein: CASGDRGNRGTEAFF; CDR3 DNA: TGTGCCAGCGGTGACAGGGGCAACAGGGGCACTGAAGCTTTCTTT
V gene: TRBV7-9; J gene: TRBJ2-7; D gene: -; clone size: -; CDR3 length: 14; CDR3 protein: CASSPTGANYEQYF; CDR3 DNA: TGTGCCAGCAGCCCCACAGGTGCAAACTACGAGCAGTACTTC
V gene: TRBV5-4; J gene: TRBJ2-3; D gene: -; clone size: few; CDR3 length: 15; CDR3 protein: CASSPPLGSTDTQYF; CDR3 DNA: TGTGCCAGCAGCCCACCACTAGGTTCAACAGATACGCAGTATTTT
V gene: TRBV5-4; J gene: TRBJ2-7; D gene: TRBD2; clone size: -; CDR3 length: 16; CDR3 protein: CASSSGLAKPTYEQYF; CDR3 DNA: TGTGCCAGCAGCTCGGGACTAGCGAAGCCCACCTACGAGCAGTACTTC
V gene: TRBV11-2; J gene: TRBJ1-1; D gene: TRBD1; clone size: -; CDR3 length: 15; CDR3 protein: CASSLVPGGNTEAFF; CDR3 DNA: TGTGCCAGCAGCTTAGTTCCAGGGGGGAACACTGAAGCTTTCTTT
V gene: TRBV27; J gene: TRBJ2-1; D gene: TRBD2; clone size: once; CDR3 length: 15; CDR3 protein: CASSLGGGPYNEQFF; CDR3 DNA: TGTGCCAGCAGTTTAGGCGGGGGGCCCTACAATGAGCAGTTCTTC
V gene: TRBV19; J gene: TRBJ1-1; D gene: -; clone size: -; CDR3 length: 14; CDR3 protein: CASSMSGLGTEAFF; CDR3 DNA: TGTGCCAGTAGTATGTCAGGCTTGGGCACTGAAGCTTTCTTT
V gene: TRBV2; J gene: TRBJ1-1; D gene: TRBD1; clone size: -; CDR3 length: 13; CDR3 protein: CASRRAGGTEAFF; CDR3 DNA: TGTGCCAGCAGGAGGGCAGGGGGAACTGAAGCTTTCTTT
V gene: TRBV5-1; J gene: TRBJ2-3; D gene: TRBD1; clone size: few; CDR3 length: 15; CDR3 protein: CASSYRTGWTDTQYF; CDR3 DNA: TGCGCCAGCAGCTACAGGACAGGGTGGACAGATACGCAGTATTTT
V gene: TRBV12-5; J gene: TRBJ2-2; D gene: -; clone size: -; CDR3 length: 14; CDR3 protein: CASGYNGGTGELFF; CDR3 DNA: TGTGCTAGTGGTTATAATGGCGGGACCGGGGAGCTGTTTTTT
V gene: TRBV4-1; J gene: TRBJ1-5; D gene: TRBD1; clone size: once; CDR3 length: 15; CDR3 protein: CASSQVGQGDQPQHF; CDR3 DNA: TGCGCCAGCAGCCAAGTAGGACAGGGCGATCAGCCCCAGCATTTT
V gene: TRBV7-6; J gene: TRBJ2-1; D gene: TRBD1; clone size: few; CDR3 length: 17; CDR3 protein: CASSLGTGKYSYNEQFF; CDR3 DNA: TGTGCCAGCAGCTTAGGGACAGGGAAATACTCCTACAATGAGCAGTTCTTC
V gene: TRBV7-2; J gene: TRBJ2-1; D gene: TRBD2; clone size: -; CDR3 length: 15; CDR3 protein: CASSFTRLAADEQFF; CDR3 DNA: TGTGCCAGCAGCTTCACCCGACTAGCGGCGGATGAGCAGTTCTTC
V gene: TRBV9; J gene: TRBJ2-1; D gene: TRBD2; clone size: -; CDR3 length: 16; CDR3 protein: CASNPGTSGGHNEQFF; CDR3 DNA: TGTGCCAGCAACCCCGGGACTAGCGGGGGCCACAATGAGCAGTTCTTC
V gene: TRBV30; J gene: TRBJ1-1; D gene: TRBD1; clone size: -; CDR3 length: 13; CDR3 protein: CAWSADRAAEAFF; CDR3 DNA: TGTGCCTGGAGTGCTGACAGGGCAGCAGAAGCTTTCTTT
V gene: TRBV5-1; J gene: TRBJ2-2; D gene: -; clone size: -; CDR3 length: 13; CDR3 protein: CASEQGYTGELFF; CDR3 DNA: TGCGCCAGCGAACAGGGTTACACCGGGGAGCTGTTTTTT
V gene: TRBV5-1; J gene: TRBJ2-1; D gene: -; clone size: -; CDR3 length: 17; CDR3 protein: CASSSGSGDGSYNEQFF; CDR3 DNA: TGCGCCAGCAGCTCCGGCTCAGGGGATGGGTCCTACAATGAGCAGTTCTTC
V gene: TRBV30; J gene: TRBJ1-1; D gene: -; clone size: -; CDR3 length: 13; CDR3 protein: CAWSDGRASGAFF; CDR3 DNA: TGTGCCTGGAGTGACGGCAGGGCTAGCGGAGCTTTCTTT
V gene: TRBV6-5; J gene: TRBJ2-2; D gene: -; clone size: once; CDR3 length: 14; CDR3 protein: CASSPETRAGELFF; CDR3 DNA: TGTGCCAGCAGCCCCGAGACTAGAGCCGGGGAGCTGTTTTTT
V gene: TRBV11-3; J gene: TRBJ1-1; D gene: -; clone size: -; CDR3 length: 20; CDR3 protein: CASSSVSPPPDRGGNTEAFF; CDR3 DNA: TGTGCCAGCAGCTCCGTCTCCCCGCCGCCCGACAGAGGGGGGAACACTGAAGCTTTCTTT
V gene: TRBV19; J gene: TRBJ2-2; D gene: TRBD1; clone size: few; CDR3 length: 15; CDR3 protein: CASSLRTGGSGELFF; CDR3 DNA: TGTGCCAGTAGTCTCCGGACAGGGGGCAGCGGGGAGCTGTTTTTT
V gene: TRBV6-5; J gene: TRBJ1-2; D gene: -; clone size: -; CDR3 length: 16; CDR3 protein: CASSYYGALAHYGYTF; CDR3 DNA: TGTGCCAGCAGTTACTACGGAGCCCTCGCACACTATGGCTACACCTTC
V gene: TRBV6-6; J gene: TRBJ2-2; D gene: TRBD1; clone size: -; CDR3 length: 15; CDR3 protein: CASSPGQGNTGELFF; CDR3 DNA: TGTGCCAGCAGCCCAGGACAGGGGAACACCGGGGAGCTGTTTTTT